This TCR beta chain derives from a study of cytomegalovirus exposure and HLA in healthy donors (dated by TCRdb to 2017 to 2019). With respect to the entire study: In an earlier analysis of some 610 of the donors, under 300 Gb of sequence data and about 110 million unique TCR beta sequences from 180 million or so T cells were reported. Every discovery cohort repertoire had been produced on one sequencing platform. A later analysis re-examined previously published TCR beta repertoires from about 670 donors and added high-resolution HLA genotyping to investigate patterns of TCR occurrence. A separate validation cohort of about 110 different subjects was used in addition to the roughly 620-subject first cohort. Among around 400 genotyped donors of the cohort, an average of approximately 220,000 unique TCR beta nucleotide sequences was sequenced per donor, of which 15% to 20% were non-productive. An early release that covered about 600 HLA-typed donors contained approximately 300 gigabases of sequencing data and approximately 85 million unique TCR sequences. Donor age, sex, ethnicity and CMV serostatus were compiled alongside the repertoire data. The genetic ancestry cluster associated with self-reported Caucasian donors included over 65% of the 300 to 400 genotyped donors. The aim of the study was to test whether cataloging public T cell receptors could identify signatures of past pathogen exposure. A later genetic analysis took genome-wide SNP genotypes for about three fifths of the roughly 700 donors and used that subset as a discovery cohort. An earlier analysis of several hundred of the donors used high-throughput TCR beta sequencing to judge whether each TCR beta V gene segment behaved as functional or pseudogenic. Typing coverage varied by locus: about 620-630 donors for A, B, C, DRB1 and DQB1; roughly 560 for DQA1; some 610 for DPA1; roughly 470 for DPB1. Rather than using new phenotypic data, the later analysis identified candidate immune exposures from TCR beta sequences and from how often those sequences occurred across donors. To predict cytomegalovirus infection status, the study brought together high-throughput TCR immunosequencing, statistical association of individual TCRs with disease status, and machine learning. Both class I and class II loci were covered by HLA typing, at four-digit resolution. The T cell repertoires of 550 to 850 subjects were profiled by immunosequencing and related to cytomegalovirus serostatus. Roughly 5 DR-DQ haplotypes were handled as single units for association and clustering, since linkage in the cohort was strong. The paper as a whole reports these results and caveats: A later analysis found that TCR association rates varied across HLA loci, with DRB1 alleles showing the most associated TCRs and HLA-C alleles the fewest. Correlated functional status among segregating V segments might be attributable to linkage disequilibrium, but an unknown experimental factor could not be ruled out. The presence/absence analyses assumed that sequencing depth was roughly uniform across donors, and that assumption may not be true. A cluster of highly shared sequence variants was judged likely to be a technical artifact of the sequencing pipeline. Specific HLA alleles were associated with around 18,000 TCR beta sequences at a false discovery rate of 0.05 in a later analysis. A further reported finding was that TCR beta sequences accurately predicted the HLA-A and HLA-B alleles for most subjects in the first cohort. Compared with the 666-donor mean, donors in an Asian-associated ancestry cluster had fewer N-insertions in productive TCRs, according to a later genetic analysis. In this cohort, only TCR beta chains were sequenced, and detectable features were limited by the absence of alpha or paired-chain data. Cytomegalovirus status was reported to be diagnosed by the classifier with high specificity and sensitivity in both the original and validation cohorts. In vitro tests confirmed that three of the cytomegalovirus-associated TCR beta chains recognize cytomegalovirus antigens. Strong co-occurrence of HLA alleles, especially DR and DQ, made assigning TCR associations to individual alleles difficult. In a later analysis, several top co-occurrence clusters were reported to appear linked to parvovirus B19, influenza, CMV and Epstein-Barr virus. Because counts were too low, roughly 17 rarely observed V segments, including chromosome 9 orphons, were left out of the earlier analysis of 500 to 650 of the donors. HLA typing was unavailable for some donors at each locus, so association tests used only the typed subset. Some IMGT-functional V segments, including TRBV6-2 and TRBV6-3, could not be told apart with the 87-base-pair reads, so those segments were excluded. It was suggested by the authors that the approach could potentially be generalized to other disease states and immunological phenotypes. While some public TCRs were present in many individuals, most TCR sequences turned up only very rarely across donors. V-gene and J-gene trimming of TCR beta chains was associated with a missense DCLRE1C variant in a later genetic analysis, and the association was replicated in an independent cohort. Compared with equally common non-associated chains, HLA-associated TCR beta chains in a later analysis were more clonally expanded and had lower generation probabilities. Immune exposure information for the cohort was limited to CMV serostatus. A later analysis found that most CMV-associated TCR beta chains appeared HLA-restricted, with HLA associations seemingly driven largely by CMV exposure. Broadly in line with IMGT annotations, most TCR beta V segments showed up in productive rearrangements about 87% or about 30% of the time in an earlier analysis of several hundred of the donors. The study gave a list of some 150 TCR beta chains associated with cytomegalovirus.

For this clone: Its antigen is unknown.

The cohort consisted of 600 to 750 healthy bone marrow donors. At the time of sampling, all cohort members were nominally healthy, though unrecorded immune exposures were likely present. The donor was CMV seronegative and belonged to the group of 352 seronegative cohort members. Each donor provided a peripheral blood sample, and peripheral blood mononuclear cells were used for TCR beta sequencing. Genomic DNA extraction from the blood cell samples was performed with the Qiagen DNeasy Blood Extraction Kit. To prepare the library, the immunoSEQ multiplex PCR assay was applied. For the multiplex PCR, a mixture combining 60 forward primers for TCR Vbeta segments and 13 reverse primers for TCR Jbeta segments was used. A multiplex PCR assay on genomic DNA amplified the CDR3 region of rearranged TCR beta genes. The amplified TCR beta libraries were sequenced on the Illumina HiSeq System as 87-base-pair reads. The study's own analysis went as follows. A later analysis counted tens of millions of unique TCR beta chains across the 650 to 700 repertoires, and 10 million to 11 million of these chains were shared by at least two donors. Raw reads were error-corrected and collapsed into unique sequences with a nearest-neighbor algorithm that merged closely related sequences to remove PCR and sequencing errors. CDR3 sequences were aligned to IMGT reference sequences to assign V, D and J gene segments. Each retained sequence needed at least a six-nucleotide match to both a V gene segment and a J gene segment. A rearrangement counted as productive if the CDR3 had no stop codons and remained in frame with V and J, and every other rearrangement counted as non-productive. CDR3 was defined by IMGT convention, running from the second conserved V-encoded cysteine to the conserved J-encoded phenylalanine. The earlier analysis of approximately 500 of the donors excluded sequences that lacked an unambiguous match to a single V gene segment. In an earlier analysis of 500 to 750 of the donors, V segments were called functional above 56.7% productive rearrangements and were called segregating when the between-donor standard deviation exceeded 5%. A statistical classification framework was built to diagnose cytomegalovirus status from the catalog of TCR beta chain sequences. V and J gene assignment, in a later analysis, came from comparing TCR nucleotide sequences with IMGT/GENE-DB human TR gene sequences. Using the TCRdist pipeline, a later analysis assigned CDR3 sequences along with most-parsimonious VDJ recombination scenarios. In a later analysis, each TCR beta chain was defined by its CDR3 amino acid sequence together with its V-gene family, and reads lacking a unique V-gene family were excluded. A later analysis removed 500 to 650 highly shared, low-generation-probability nucleotide sequences to deal with suspected cross-contamination and a sequencing artifact. A later analysis calculated a clonal expansion index for each public chain from normalized within-repertoire ranks of inferred template counts. In a later analysis, generation probabilities were computed with a VDJ recombination model fitted to out-of-frame rearrangements, and the resulting probabilities were checked against IGoR. In a later analysis, hypergeometric tests were used to score TCR-TCR, TCR-HLA and TCR-CMV co-occurrence, with a repertoire-size bias correction applied to TCR pairs. In a later analysis, false discovery rates were estimated by permuting HLA or CMV assignments 20 times. In a later analysis, co-occurring TCRs were grouped using DBSCAN, and TCRdist sequence similarity was added for clustering within HLA-allele-positive subsets. For co-occurrence clustering, repertoires with fewer than 30,000 or more than 120,000 public chains were excluded, along with roughly 5 repertoires with anomalous nucleotide sharing. In its TCRdb copy, this immuneACCESS table keeps in-frame sequences only and misses some clones. Where compared with another copy, unresolved V genes explain less than half of these, and the others have no known cause. V and J calls and clone size come straight from that table; D and trimming were deduced from the DNA. In this sample's table one finds 100,000 to 150,000 clones. The leading ten clones occupy 0.9% to 1.2% of the sample.

The germline ends are 4 bases apart after V is trimmed by 0 bases and J by 4 bases. CDR1 and CDR2 (MNHEY, SVGAGI) derive from the germline V gene. The CDR3 sequence holds 13 residues, the cysteine and phenylalanine included. The entry retains the CDR3 DNA only, 39 bases that are in frame from base 1. Recombination connected TRBV6-5 to TRBJ2-1; no D gene can be assigned with confidence. This TCR derives from a man aged 18-30 years in good health and CMV-seronegative. The sequenced sample consisted of PBMCs. The CDR3 amino acid sequence is: CASSYSRYNEQFF. The DNA sequence follows: TGTGCCAGCAGTTACTCACGGTACAATGAGCAGTTCTTC.